The 16 T cell receptor beta chains reported below all come from one sample, sequenced in a study of T cell responses to AZD1222 COVID-19 vaccine. Measured with immunoSEQ multiplex PCR; TCRdb has only the in-frame clones, and not every one. The repertoire has over 100,000 clones, approximately 85% of them found once; the top ten carry more than 7.5%. The sample here was peripheral blood, taken 28 days after the second dose of the MenACWY control vaccine. The receptors shown here come from an adult who received the MenACWY meningococcal vaccine as a control.

The gene calls are TRBV19 and TRBJ2-7; 7 bases fit TRBD2. J lost 1 base, V lost 7 bases, and 7 bases had no gene match. The CDR3 consists of 14 residues. Per germline, CDR1 LNHDA and CDR2 SQIVND (reference sequence). The CDR3 DNA reads TGTGCCAGTAAGAGAGGGCGGGGGTCCTACGAGCAGTACTTC. Translating it yields CASKRGRGSYEQYF.

V gene TRBV29-1 combines with J gene TRBJ2-2, with D possibly being TRBD1 (6 bases). Germline V gene lookup returns CDR1 SQVTM and CDR2 ANQGSEA. The CDR3 extends over 14 amino acids. Trimming took 7 bases from V and 3 from J, leaving 15 bases between them. CDR3 DNA sequence: TGCAGCGCCTCTCAGGGGACCGACACCGGGGAGCTGTTTTTT. Translating it yields CSASQGTDTGELFF.

The genes are TRBV28 and TRBJ1-2; D not certain. Trimming pared 1 base from V and 8 bases from J, leaving 11 bases between. This CDR3 is built from 13 residues. Germline loops: CDR1 MDHEN, CDR2 SYDVKM. CDR3: CASSLYGVGGYTF. CDR3 bases: TGTGCCAGCAGTTTATATGGGGTTGGAGGCTACACCTTC.

V and J are TRBV7-2 and TRBJ2-1; the match to TRBD2 covers 9 bases. The V gene's germline CDR1 is SGHTA and CDR2 FQGNSA. The CDR3 sequence is 15 residues long. V gave up 5 bases and J gave up 7 bases; unmatched junction bases: 9. CDR3 nucleotides: TGTGCCAGCAGCGGTCGGACTAGCGCCGGTAATGAGCAGTTCTTC. It is translated as CASSGRTSAGNEQFF.

This clone was seen only once. The chain links TRBV18 to TRBJ1-5; 7 nucleotides match TRBD1. This CDR3 region has 14 residues. With V trimmed by 3 bases and J by 6 bases, 5 bases remained unmatched. Germline loops: CDR1 KGHSH, CDR2 LQKENI. The CDR3 DNA is TGTGCCAGCTCACCCACAGGGGAGGGTCAGCCCCAGCATTTT. It specifies CASSPTGEGQPQHF.

This clone was picked up a small number of times. Other nucleotide sequences from this sample produce the same CDR3. V gene TRBV5-1 combines with J gene TRBJ2-7; D unclear. The length of the CDR3 is 14 residues. Trimming cost V 0 bases and J 0 bases, with 7 bases left between them. The germline V gene has CDR1 SGHRS and CDR2 YFSETQ. CDR3 in amino acids: CASSLAGDSYEQYF. DNA for the CDR3: TGCGCCAGCAGCTTGGCAGGCGACTCCTACGAGCAGTACTTC.

The count of this clone is one. The chain is built from TRBV5-1 and TRBJ2-7; D ambiguous. Germline CDR1 and CDR2: SGHRS and YFSETQ. The CDR3 spans 11 residues. Trimming left V 1 base short and J 6 bases short, with 5 bases between. This CDR3 reads CASSLTVEQYV. The CDR3, as DNA: TGCGCCAGCAGCTTGACTGTCGAGCAGTACGTC.

The J gene is TRBJ2-2, the V gene TRBV25-1; 9 bases map to TRBD1. In germline, CDR1 is MGHDK, CDR2 SYGVNS. This CDR3 has 14 residues. Trimming removed 10 bases from V and 0 bases from J; junction bases left unmatched: 3. In DNA form, the CDR3 reads TGTGCCACTGACAGGGGGACGAACACCGGGGAGCTGTTTTTT. Translation: CATDRGTNTGELFF.

The chain combines TRBV28 with TRBJ1-5; D gene unclear. Germline V gene sequence: CDR1 MDHEN, CDR2 SYDVKM. The CDR3 sequence is 12 residues long. With 4 bases removed from V and 3 bases from J, the gap between germline ends came to 4 bases. CDR3 in amino acids: CASSSNNQPQHF. CDR3 in DNA: TGTGCCAGCAGTTCCAACAATCAGCCCCAGCATTTT.

This clone was found a few times. The rearrangement uses TRBV6-5 and TRBJ1-6; unclear D gene. Between the trimmed V and J ends, which lost 4 bases and 10 bases, there was a span of 11 bases. CDR3 size: 13 residues. Germline V gives CDR1 MNHEY, CDR2 SVGAGI. CDR3 sequence: CASSSVLGSPLHF. Written as DNA, the CDR3 is TGTGCCAGCAGTTCGGTTCTAGGGTCACCCCTCCACTTT.

This chain joins TRBV11-3 and TRBJ2-7, with 9 nucleotides matching TRBD2. J gave up 3 bases and V 0 bases, and 3 bases lay outside the gene matches. Looked up from germline, CDR1 is SGHNT and CDR2 is YENEEA. The CDR3 loop spans 15 amino acids. CDR3 in DNA: TGTGCCAGCAGCTTAGATGCGACTAGCGGCTACGAGCAGTACTTC. Protein product: CASSLDATSGYEQYF.

This clone occurred a few times. V and J are TRBV6-5 and TRBJ1-6, with no clear D. Trimming took off 2 bases at V and 13 bases at J, with 12 bases between the two ends. Germline values: CDR1 MNHEY, CDR2 SVGAGI. There are 13 residues in the CDR3. The DNA of the CDR3 is TGTGCCAGCAGTTACGGGTCTCAGAACCCCCTCCACTTT. Encoded protein: CASSYGSQNPLHF.

This chain uses TRBV23-1 with TRBJ2-2, with 8 bases identical to TRBD1. TRBV23-1 is an ORF for which the function is uncertain. Losses at the gene ends were 5 bases for V and 1 base for J; bases not matched to a gene: 6. The CDR3 runs to 16 residues. CDR3 in amino acids: CASSTTGTGNTGELFF. Written as DNA, the CDR3 is TGCGCCAGCAGTACGACCGGGACAGGGAACACCGGGGAGCTGTTTTTT.

The chain links TRBV11-2 to TRBJ2-7; D uncertain. The CDR3 sequence is 15 residues long. Trimming pared 1 base from V and 3 bases from J, leaving 13 bases between. CDR1 SGHAT and CDR2 FQNNGV come from the germline V gene. The CDR3 bases are TGTGCCAGCAGCTTAGGAGGAGCCTCCTACTACGAGCAGTACTTC. This encodes CASSLGGASYYEQYF.

The V and J genes are TRBV4-1 and TRBJ2-2; 9 positions agree with TRBD1. V shed 1 base, J shed 4 bases, and the junction held 1 base outside the gene matches. The CDR3 spans 15 residues. From germline, CDR1 is MGHRA and CDR2 YSYEKL. CDR3 sequence: CASSQGDRATGELFF. The DNA of the CDR3 is TGCGCCAGCAGCCAAGGGGACAGGGCCACCGGGGAGCTGTTTTTT.

This clone has a handful of counts. V usage is TRBV15 and J usage is TRBJ1-5, with unresolved D. This CDR3 contains 12 residues. The ends were cut back, 5 bases at V and 6 bases at J, with 8 bases in the middle. Germline CDR1 LNHNV, CDR2 YYDKDF (reference sequence). CDR3 sequence: CATSARGQPQHF. In DNA form, the CDR3 reads TGTGCCACCAGCGCCCGGGGTCAGCCCCAGCATTTT. Variable domain in full (rest from reference TRBV15 and TRBJ1-5): DAMVIQNPRYQVTQFGKPVTLSCSQTLNHNVMYWYQQKSSQAPKLLFHYYDKDFNNEADTPDNFQSRRPNTSFCFLDIRSPGLGDTAMYLCATSARGQPQHFGDGTRLSIL.